Shown below are 2 T cell receptor beta chains from a single sample sequenced in a study of T-cell reconstitution after alpha-beta-depleted transplantation in children. This sample's TCRbeta library carried unique molecular identifier barcodes. TCRdb fed the PCR reads into MiXCR, producing one record per CDR3 protein. The table has some 500,000 distinct CDR3 sequences, about 18% seen once. The sequencing here drew on PBMCs from the stem cell graft donor, taken from the stem cell graft. Receptors originate from a human donor who donated a stem cell graft to a child with acute lymphoblastic leukemia.

V gene TRBV6-1 combines with J gene TRBJ1-5; possible D gene TRBD1, 6 bases. In germline, CDR1 is MNHNS, CDR2 SASEGT. With 5 bases removed from V and 0 bases from J, the gap between germline ends came to 11 bases. This CDR3 contains 15 residues. CDR3: CASSRDTYSNQPQHF. The CDR3 DNA sequence: TGTGCCAGCAGTCGGGACACATATAGCAATCAGCCCCAGCATTTT.

This sequence joins TRBV3-1 and TRBJ2-7, with 10 bases lining up with TRBD1. J was trimmed by 2 bases and V by 4 bases; bases with no gene match: 5. The CDR3 extends over 15 amino acids. Germline-derived CDR1 and CDR2 are LGHDT and YNNKEL (reference sequence). The CDR3, as DNA: TGTGCCAGCAGCCCGGGACAGGGGTCCGCCTACGAGCAGTACTTC. It codes for CASSPGQGSAYEQYF.